The sequence of this T cell receptor (beta chain) was determined in a study of glioma-infiltrating T cells. Overall study results and limits: CDR3 overlap between tissue and blood was very small. Gliomas, especially low-grade, showed above-expected tissue-blood divergence; non-neoplastic patients showed below.

Amplification of TCR alpha and beta CDR3 regions from RNA used iRepertoire nested multiplex PCR. Tissue mRNA or PBMC total RNA, roughly 100-400 ng, went into one-step reverse transcription and amplification. TCRdb analysed the multiplex PCR reads with MiXCR anew, one entry per CDR3 protein. The data contain about 2,500 distinct CDR3 sequences, approximately 69% of them singletons. The V end lost 0 bases, the J end lost 8 bases, and 10 bases lay between the germline ends. The CDR3 has 13 residues. Germline lookup yields CDR1 MNHEY and CDR2 SMNVEV (reference sequence). On this clonotype itself: Its antigen is unknown. Given the absence of the conserved phenylalanine or tryptophan at the CDR3 end, a read error is likely.

The clonotype comes from a human donor with low-grade glioma or glioblastoma, undergoing nonglioma brain surgery, or in good health (not recorded which). The sequenced sample consisted of glioma tissue, nonneoplastic brain tissue, or PBMCs (not recorded which). V is TRBV27 and J is TRBJ1-2; D gene uncertain. CDR3 DNA: TGTGCCAGCAGTTTATCACCGGGGAGAGGCTACACCCTA. Residues: CASSLSPGRGYTL.